A selection of T cell receptor beta chains follows, all from one sample in a study of T-cell reconstitution after alpha-beta-depleted transplantation in children. From the PCR reads, TCRdb called clonotypes with MiXCR, one entry per CDR3 protein. The sample has approximately 490,000 distinct CDR3 sequences; 9.5% to 15% are singletons. The sequences come from PBMCs from the stem cell graft donor, collected from the stem cell graft. Receptors originate from a human donor who donated a stem cell graft to a child with combined immunodeficiency. CDR3s include the opening cysteine and the closing phenylalanine or tryptophan.

v_call,cdr3_length,cdr3_aa
TRBV20-1,16,CSASTHRGPITDTQYF
TRBV9,14,CASNVGTNQETQYF
TRBV10-3,15,CAISGTSSLTDTQYF
TRBV7-2,12,CASSLIRGELFF
TRBV29-1,11,CSVSSGNTIYF
TRBV28,14,CASRLGQAYNEQFF
TRBV12-3/TRBV12-4,14,CASTVRRTGNTIYF
TRBV27,14,CASSLGGHTDTQYF
TRBV4-3,16,CASSQDLSSSYNEQFF
TRBV6-2/TRBV6-3,17,CASRDFPLASSYNEQFF
TRBV29-1,16,CSVAGTSKNSGNTIYF
TRBV27,14,CASSLSAGLGEQYF
TRBV20-1,17,CSARIRGQSSYNSPLHF
TRBV3-1,12,CASSWWKYEQYF
TRBV7-9,15,CASSTTTGMNTEAFF
TRBV4-3,17,CASSQGRRGLMNTEAFF
TRBV12-3/TRBV12-4,13,CASSLSPLSEQYF
TRBV30,11,CAWRTGRELFF
TRBV3-1,13,CASSQDLSMAQYF
TRBV20-1,15,CSARIPGTKGETQYF
TRBV2,14,CASSELGQTQPQHF
TRBV27,15,CASSLGPGRGYEQYF
TRBV20-1,13,CSALRVSYNEQFF
TRBV10-3,12,CASMGQINTIYF
TRBV11-2,19,CASSYPSGHPWGTYNEQFF